The clone carrying this T cell receptor beta chain was counted a few times. Its antigen is not identified. TCRdb called the RT-PCR reads again in MiXCR, with one record for every CDR3 protein. Of approximately 500,000 distinct CDR3 sequences in the sample, under 15% were seen once. The ends lost 1 base at V and 4 bases at J; junction bases unmatched: 6. Per germline, CDR1 DFQATT and CDR2 SNEGSKA (reference sequence). This CDR3 has 16 amino acids. This specimen comes from a study of response to subunit inactivated influenza vaccine. Overall study results and limits: The authors offered the suggestion that each seasonal influenza vaccination recruits few new T cells.

The input for sequencing was PBMCs from blood, taken roughly 47 days after vaccination. This TCR was recovered from a man aged 45-65 years who received an inactivated influenza vaccine. The rearrangement uses TRBV20-1 and TRBJ2-3, with 12 bases aligning to TRBD2. For the CDR3, the DNA is TGCAGTGCTAGAGCAGGACTAGCGGGAATCCCAGATACGCAGTATTTT. Translating it yields CSARAGLAGIPDTQYF.